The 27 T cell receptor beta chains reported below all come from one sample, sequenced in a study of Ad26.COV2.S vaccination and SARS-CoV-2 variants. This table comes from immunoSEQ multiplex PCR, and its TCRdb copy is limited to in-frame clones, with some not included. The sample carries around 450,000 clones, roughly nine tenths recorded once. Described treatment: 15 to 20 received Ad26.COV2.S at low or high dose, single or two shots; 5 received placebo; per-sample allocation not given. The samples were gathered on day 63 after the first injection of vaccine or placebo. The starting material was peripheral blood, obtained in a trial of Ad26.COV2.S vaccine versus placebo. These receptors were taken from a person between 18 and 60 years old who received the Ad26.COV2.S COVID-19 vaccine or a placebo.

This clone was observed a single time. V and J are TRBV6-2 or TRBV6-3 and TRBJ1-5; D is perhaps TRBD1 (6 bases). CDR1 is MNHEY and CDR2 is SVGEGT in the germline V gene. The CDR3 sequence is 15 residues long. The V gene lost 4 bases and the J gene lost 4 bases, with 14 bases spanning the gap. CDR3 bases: TGTGCCAGCAGTTCGCCCTGGACAGCGAATCAGCCCCAGCATTTT. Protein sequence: CASSSPWTANQPQHF.

The CDR3 DNA follows: TGTGCCAGCAGTTTCGGGGGTCTCCGACTGTCCCTCCACTTT. Protein sequence: CASSFGGLRLSLHF. The J gene is TRBJ1-6, the V gene TRBV27, with a possible D match to TRBD1 (5 bases). The CDR3 sequence is 14 residues long. V shed 3 bases and J shed 14 bases, with 17 bases lying between them. CDR1 is MNHEY and CDR2 is SMNVEV in the germline V gene (reference sequence).

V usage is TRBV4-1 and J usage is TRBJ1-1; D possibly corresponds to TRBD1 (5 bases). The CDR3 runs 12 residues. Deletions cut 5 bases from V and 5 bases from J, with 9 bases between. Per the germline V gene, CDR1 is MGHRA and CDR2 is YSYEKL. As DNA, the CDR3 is TGCGCCAGCAGCGCGGGGGGGACTGAAGCTTTCTTT. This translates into CASSAGGTEAFF.

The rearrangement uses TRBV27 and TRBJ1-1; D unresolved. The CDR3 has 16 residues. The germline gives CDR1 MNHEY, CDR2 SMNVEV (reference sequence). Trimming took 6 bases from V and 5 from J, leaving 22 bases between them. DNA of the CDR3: TGTGCCAGCAGGCCCGTAAAGTGGGGAAGAAGGACTGAAGCTTTCTTT. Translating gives CASRPVKWGRRTEAFF.

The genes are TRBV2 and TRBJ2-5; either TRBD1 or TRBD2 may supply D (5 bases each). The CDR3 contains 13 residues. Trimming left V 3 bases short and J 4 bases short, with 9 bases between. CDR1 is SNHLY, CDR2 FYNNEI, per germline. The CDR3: CASSDWGSETQYF. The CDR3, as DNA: TGTGCCAGCAGTGATTGGGGGTCAGAGACCCAGTACTTC.

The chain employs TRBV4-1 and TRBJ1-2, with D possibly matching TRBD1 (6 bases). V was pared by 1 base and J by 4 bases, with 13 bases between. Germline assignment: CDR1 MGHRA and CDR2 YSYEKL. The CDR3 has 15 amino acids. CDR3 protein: CASSQVTGPPYGYTF. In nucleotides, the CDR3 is TGCGCCAGCAGCCAAGTGACAGGACCTCCCTATGGCTACACCTTC.

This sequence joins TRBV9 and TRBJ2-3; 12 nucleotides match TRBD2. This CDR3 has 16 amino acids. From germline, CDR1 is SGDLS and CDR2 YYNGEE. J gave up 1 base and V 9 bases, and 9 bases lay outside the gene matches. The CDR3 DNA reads TGTGCCACCTCGGCTAGCGGGAGGGCCGGCACAGATACGCAGTATTTT. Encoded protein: CATSASGRAGTDTQYF.

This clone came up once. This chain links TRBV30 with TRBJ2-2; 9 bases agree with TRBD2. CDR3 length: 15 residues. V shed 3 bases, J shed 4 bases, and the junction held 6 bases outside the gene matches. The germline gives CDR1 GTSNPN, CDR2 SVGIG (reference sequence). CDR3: CAWRRIAGVTGELFF. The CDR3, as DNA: TGTGCCTGGAGAAGGATAGCGGGAGTCACCGGGGAGCTGTTTTTT.

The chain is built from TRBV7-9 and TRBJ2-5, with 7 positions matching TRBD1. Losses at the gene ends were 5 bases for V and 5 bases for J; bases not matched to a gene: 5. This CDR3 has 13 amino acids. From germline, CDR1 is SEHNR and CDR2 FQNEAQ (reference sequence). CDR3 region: CASSTMTGETQYF. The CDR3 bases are TGTGCCAGCAGCACAATGACAGGGGAGACCCAGTACTTC.

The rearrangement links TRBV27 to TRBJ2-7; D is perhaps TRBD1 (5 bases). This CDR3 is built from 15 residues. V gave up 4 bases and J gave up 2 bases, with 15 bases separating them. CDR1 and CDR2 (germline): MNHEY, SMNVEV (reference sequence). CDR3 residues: CASSSSTAVAYEQYF. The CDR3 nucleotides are TGTGCCAGCAGTTCCTCGACAGCCGTAGCCTACGAGCAGTACTTC.

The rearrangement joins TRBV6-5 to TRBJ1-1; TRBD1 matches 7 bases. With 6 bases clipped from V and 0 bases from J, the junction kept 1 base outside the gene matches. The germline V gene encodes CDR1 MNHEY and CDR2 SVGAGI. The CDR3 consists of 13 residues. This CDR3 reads CASRQGLNTEAFF. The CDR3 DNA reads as TGTGCCAGCAGACAGGGGTTGAACACTGAAGCTTTCTTT.

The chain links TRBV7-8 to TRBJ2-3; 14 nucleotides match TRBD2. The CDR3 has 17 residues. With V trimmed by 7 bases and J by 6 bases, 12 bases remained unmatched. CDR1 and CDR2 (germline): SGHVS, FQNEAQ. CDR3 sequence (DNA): TGTGCCAGCAATCTTAGACTAGCGGGAGGGGGCCTCGATACGCAGTATTTT. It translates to CASNLRLAGGGLDTQYF. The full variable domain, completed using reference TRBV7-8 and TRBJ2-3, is GAGVSQSPRYKVAKRGQDVALRCDPISGHVSLFWYQQALGQGPEFLTYFQNEAQLDKSGLPSDRFFAERPEGSVSTLKIQRTQQEDSAVYLCASNLRLAGGGLDTQYFGPGTRLTVL.

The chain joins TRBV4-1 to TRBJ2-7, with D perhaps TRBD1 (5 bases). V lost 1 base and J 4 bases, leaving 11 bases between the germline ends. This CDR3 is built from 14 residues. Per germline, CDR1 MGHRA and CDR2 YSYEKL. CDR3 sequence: CASSQVWGEYEQYF. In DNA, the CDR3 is TGCGCCAGCAGCCAAGTGTGGGGCGAGTACGAGCAGTACTTC.

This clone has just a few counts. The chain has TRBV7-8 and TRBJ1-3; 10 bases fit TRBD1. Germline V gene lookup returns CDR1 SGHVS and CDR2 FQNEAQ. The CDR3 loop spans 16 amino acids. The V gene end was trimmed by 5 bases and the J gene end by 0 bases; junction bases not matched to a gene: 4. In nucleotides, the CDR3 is TGTGCCAGCAGCCGAGGGACAGGGGACTCTGGAAACACCATATATTTT. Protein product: CASSRGTGDSGNTIYF.

The CDR3 region is CASHLSPGTDYGYTF. DNA for the CDR3: TGCGCCAGCCACTTGTCCCCCGGGACAGACTATGGCTACACCTTC. This sequence joins TRBV5-1 and TRBJ1-2; 7 bases fit TRBD1. From germline, CDR1 is SGHRS and CDR2 YFSETQ. V was pared by 7 bases and J by 3 bases, with 12 bases of the junction left unmatched. The CDR3 is 15 amino acids.

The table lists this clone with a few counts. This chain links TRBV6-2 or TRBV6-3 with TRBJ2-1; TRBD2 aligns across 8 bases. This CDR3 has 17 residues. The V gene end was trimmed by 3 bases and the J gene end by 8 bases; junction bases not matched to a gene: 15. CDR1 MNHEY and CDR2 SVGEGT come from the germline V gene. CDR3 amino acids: CASSYEVAGPNYYEQFF. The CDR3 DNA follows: TGTGCCAGCAGTTATGAGGTAGCGGGGCCCAATTATTATGAGCAGTTCTTC.

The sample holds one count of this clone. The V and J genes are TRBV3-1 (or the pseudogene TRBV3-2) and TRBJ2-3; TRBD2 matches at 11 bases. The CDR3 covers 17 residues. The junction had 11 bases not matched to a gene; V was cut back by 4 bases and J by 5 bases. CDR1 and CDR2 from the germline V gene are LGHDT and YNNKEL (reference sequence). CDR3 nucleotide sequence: TGTGCCAGCAGCCTGCGAATAGCGGGGGGGCCATTAGATACGCAGTATTTT. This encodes CASSLRIAGGPLDTQYF.

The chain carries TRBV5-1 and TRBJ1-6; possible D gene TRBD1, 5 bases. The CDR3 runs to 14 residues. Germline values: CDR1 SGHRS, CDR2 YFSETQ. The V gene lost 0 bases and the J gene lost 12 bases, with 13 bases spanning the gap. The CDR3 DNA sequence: TGCGCCAGCAGCTTGGAGCCGCAGAGGGGACCCCTCCACTTT. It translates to CASSLEPQRGPLHF.

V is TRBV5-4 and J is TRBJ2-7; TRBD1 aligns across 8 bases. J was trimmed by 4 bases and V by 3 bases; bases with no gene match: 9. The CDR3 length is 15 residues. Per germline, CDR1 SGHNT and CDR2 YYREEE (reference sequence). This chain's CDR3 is CASSYGQGGGYEQYF. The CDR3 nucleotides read TGTGCCAGCAGCTACGGACAGGGAGGCGGATACGAGCAGTACTTC.

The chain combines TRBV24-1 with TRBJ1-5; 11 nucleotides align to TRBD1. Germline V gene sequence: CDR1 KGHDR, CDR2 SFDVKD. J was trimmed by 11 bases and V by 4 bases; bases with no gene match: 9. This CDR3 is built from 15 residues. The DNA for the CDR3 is TGTGCCACCAGTGAGGCCGGGACAGGGGGATTGGCCCAGCATTTT. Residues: CATSEAGTGGLAQHF.

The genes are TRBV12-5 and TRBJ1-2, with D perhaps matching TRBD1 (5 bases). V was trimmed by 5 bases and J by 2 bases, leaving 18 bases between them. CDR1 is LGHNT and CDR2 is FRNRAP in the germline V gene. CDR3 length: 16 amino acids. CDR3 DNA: TGTGCTAGTGGTCCCTTGGAAGAAGGGGCGAACTATGGCTACACCTTC. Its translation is CASGPLEEGANYGYTF.

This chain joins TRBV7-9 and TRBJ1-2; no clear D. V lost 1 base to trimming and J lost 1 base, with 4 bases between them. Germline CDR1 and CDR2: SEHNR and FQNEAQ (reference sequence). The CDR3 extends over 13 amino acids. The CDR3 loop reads CASSLGVNYGYTF. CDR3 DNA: TGTGCCAGCAGCTTAGGAGTTAACTATGGCTACACCTTC.

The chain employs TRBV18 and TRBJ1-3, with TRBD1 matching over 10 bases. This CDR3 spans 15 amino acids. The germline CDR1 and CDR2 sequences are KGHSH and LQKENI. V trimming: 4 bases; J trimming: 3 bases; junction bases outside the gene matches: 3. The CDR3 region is CASSRDRGYGNTIYF. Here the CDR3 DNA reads TGTGCCAGCTCACGGGACAGGGGTTATGGAAACACCATATATTTT. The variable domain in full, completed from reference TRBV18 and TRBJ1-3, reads NAGVMQNPRHLVRRRGQEARLRCSPMKGHSHVYWYRQLPEEGLKFMVYLQKENIIDESGMPKERFSAEFPKEGPSILRIQQVVRGDSAAYFCASSRDRGYGNTIYFGEGSWLTVV.

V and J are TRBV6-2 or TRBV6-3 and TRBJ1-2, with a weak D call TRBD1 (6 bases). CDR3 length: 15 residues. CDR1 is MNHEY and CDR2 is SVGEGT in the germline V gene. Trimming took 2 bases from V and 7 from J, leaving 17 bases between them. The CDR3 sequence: CASSYVGARLGGYTF. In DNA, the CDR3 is TGTGCCAGCAGTTACGTGGGGGCGCGTCTTGGTGGCTACACCTTC.

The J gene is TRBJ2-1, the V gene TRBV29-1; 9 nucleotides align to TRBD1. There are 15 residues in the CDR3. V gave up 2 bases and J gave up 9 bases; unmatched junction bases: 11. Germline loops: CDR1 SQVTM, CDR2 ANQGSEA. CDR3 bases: TGCAGCGTTGAAACAGGGGGCGCGGTATATATTGAGCAGTTCTTC. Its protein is CSVETGGAVYIEQFF.

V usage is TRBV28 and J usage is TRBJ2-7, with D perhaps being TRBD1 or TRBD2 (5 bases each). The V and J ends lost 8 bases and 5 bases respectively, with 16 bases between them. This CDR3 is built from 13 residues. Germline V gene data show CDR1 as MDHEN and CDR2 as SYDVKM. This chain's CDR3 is CASGPGGTNEQYF. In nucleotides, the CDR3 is TGTGCCAGCGGACCTGGGGGAACCAACGAGCAGTACTTC.

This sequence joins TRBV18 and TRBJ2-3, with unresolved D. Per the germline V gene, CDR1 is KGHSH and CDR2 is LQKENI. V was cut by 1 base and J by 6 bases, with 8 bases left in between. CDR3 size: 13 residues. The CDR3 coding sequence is TGTGCCAGCTCACCACAGACAACTGATACGCAGTATTTT. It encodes CASSPQTTDTQYF.